This is a list of T cell receptor beta chains from one sample in a study of cytomegalovirus exposure and HLA in healthy donors. TCRdb keeps only in-frame clones here, not all; method: immunoSEQ multiplex PCR. The sample lists roughly 200,000 clones, approximately 84% seen once, with about 2.6% in the top ten. Sequenced material: PBMCs. The source is a female donor in good health and CMV-seronegative. Each CDR3 is given with its conserved first and last residue. D genes are given only for firm matches. Size values are once, few and many counts, or a class for expanded clones, and some rows have none.

d_call: TRBD1
v_call: TRBV19
clone_size: -
j_call: TRBJ1-5
cdr3_aa: CASSPRDRLQPQHF
cdr3_nt: TGTGCCAGTAGTCCGCGGGACAGGTTACAGCCCCAGCATTTT

d_call: TRBD2
v_call: TRBV5-1
clone_size: -
j_call: TRBJ2-3
cdr3_aa: CASSLDGGYTDTQYF
cdr3_nt: TGCGCCAGCAGCTTGGACGGGGGGTACACAGATACGCAGTATTTT

d_call: TRBD1
v_call: TRBV6-6
clone_size: -
j_call: TRBJ2-3
cdr3_aa: CASSFLDRDGDTQYF
cdr3_nt: TGTGCCAGCAGTTTCCTAGACAGGGATGGAGATACGCAGTATTTT

d_call: -
v_call: TRBV25-1
clone_size: -
j_call: TRBJ1-1
cdr3_aa: CASTPGIGAEAFF
cdr3_nt: TGTGCCAGCACCCCAGGAATAGGCGCTGAAGCTTTCTTT

d_call: -
v_call: TRBV7-9
clone_size: -
j_call: TRBJ1-3
cdr3_aa: CASSLGQAGNTIYF
cdr3_nt: TGTGCCAGCAGCTTAGGACAGGCTGGAAACACCATATATTTT

d_call: -
v_call: TRBV11-1
clone_size: -
j_call: TRBJ2-7
cdr3_aa: CASSKGQSSYEQYF
cdr3_nt: TGTGCCAGCAGCAAAGGACAGAGCTCCTACGAGCAGTACTTC

d_call: TRBD1
v_call: TRBV10-3
clone_size: once
j_call: TRBJ2-6
cdr3_aa: CAISEDPPGQGARGANVLTF
cdr3_nt: TGTGCCATCAGTGAGGACCCCCCCGGACAGGGGGCGCGAGGGGCCAACGTCCTGACTTTC

d_call: TRBD2
v_call: TRBV4-3
clone_size: -
j_call: TRBJ2-7
cdr3_aa: CASSQEAGGYSYEQYF
cdr3_nt: TGCGCCAGCAGCCAAGAGGCGGGAGGATACTCCTACGAGCAGTACTTC

d_call: TRBD1
v_call: TRBV9
clone_size: -
j_call: TRBJ2-7
cdr3_aa: CASSSGTGNEQYF
cdr3_nt: TGTGCCAGCAGCTCCGGGACAGGGAACGAGCAGTACTTC

d_call: -
v_call: TRBV6-5
clone_size: -
j_call: TRBJ2-3
cdr3_aa: CASSYAAKDTQYF
cdr3_nt: TGTGCCAGCAGTTACGCAGCGAAAGATACGCAGTATTTT

d_call: -
v_call: TRBV9
clone_size: -
j_call: TRBJ1-2
cdr3_aa: CASSGAGRRDYGYTF
cdr3_nt: TGTGCCAGCAGCGGAGCGGGACGGCGGGACTATGGCTACACCTTC

d_call: -
v_call: TRBV6-1
clone_size: -
j_call: TRBJ1-5
cdr3_aa: CASSDAQVYSNQPQHF
cdr3_nt: TGTGCCAGCAGTGATGCCCAGGTCTATAGCAATCAGCCCCAGCATTTT

d_call: -
v_call: TRBV27
clone_size: few
j_call: TRBJ1-5
cdr3_aa: CASAPGGRGQPQHF
cdr3_nt: TGTGCCAGCGCGCCTGGAGGGCGCGGTCAGCCCCAGCATTTT

d_call: -
v_call: TRBV29-1
clone_size: few
j_call: TRBJ2-5
cdr3_aa: CSVTQGSETQYF
cdr3_nt: TGCAGCGTAACTCAGGGGAGCGAGACCCAGTACTTC

d_call: -
v_call: TRBV27
clone_size: -
j_call: TRBJ1-1
cdr3_aa: CASSLNAGMGTEAFF
cdr3_nt: TGTGCCAGCAGTTTAAATGCAGGGATGGGCACTGAAGCTTTCTTT

d_call: TRBD1
v_call: TRBV7-9
clone_size: -
j_call: TRBJ2-1
cdr3_aa: CASSLPGQGLNEQFF
cdr3_nt: TGTGCCAGCAGCCTTCCGGGACAGGGTCTCAATGAGCAGTTCTTC

d_call: -
v_call: TRBV6-6
clone_size: -
j_call: TRBJ1-5
cdr3_aa: CASSSGGVSQPQHF
cdr3_nt: TGTGCCAGCAGCTCCGGAGGGGTAAGTCAGCCCCAGCATTTT

d_call: TRBD1
v_call: TRBV11-2
clone_size: -
j_call: TRBJ1-1
cdr3_aa: CASSARQGNTEAFF
cdr3_nt: TGTGCCAGCAGCGCGCGACAGGGAAACACTGAAGCTTTCTTT

d_call: -
v_call: TRBV9
clone_size: once
j_call: TRBJ2-7
cdr3_aa: CASSVAGDIGEQYF
cdr3_nt: TGTGCCAGCAGCGTAGCTGGGGACATCGGGGAGCAGTACTTC

d_call: TRBD2
v_call: TRBV27
clone_size: -
j_call: TRBJ2-1
cdr3_aa: CASFTSGNEQFF
cdr3_nt: TGTGCCAGCTTCACTAGCGGCAATGAGCAGTTCTTC

d_call: -
v_call: TRBV11-2
clone_size: few
j_call: TRBJ2-3
cdr3_aa: CASSLGADTQYF
cdr3_nt: TGTGCCAGCAGCTTAGGAGCGGATACGCAGTATTTT

d_call: TRBD1
v_call: TRBV29-1
clone_size: -
j_call: TRBJ1-1
cdr3_aa: CSVGDRGRSAEAFF
cdr3_nt: TGCAGCGTTGGAGACAGGGGGCGATCTGCTGAAGCTTTCTTT

d_call: TRBD2
v_call: TRBV9
clone_size: -
j_call: TRBJ2-3
cdr3_aa: CASSVGGTSVADTQYF
cdr3_nt: TGTGCCAGCAGCGTAGGGGGGACTAGCGTGGCAGATACGCAGTATTTT

d_call: TRBD2
v_call: TRBV19
clone_size: -
j_call: TRBJ2-1
cdr3_aa: CASSIREGLAGNNEQFF
cdr3_nt: TGTGCCAGTAGTATACGGGAAGGACTAGCGGGGAACAATGAGCAGTTCTTC

d_call: TRBD2
v_call: TRBV9
clone_size: few
j_call: TRBJ2-2
cdr3_aa: CASSRGGANTGELFF
cdr3_nt: TGTGCCAGCAGCCGGGGGGGGGCTAACACCGGGGAGCTGTTTTTT

d_call: TRBD2
v_call: TRBV27
clone_size: -
j_call: TRBJ2-3
cdr3_aa: CASSLTTSGGTDTQYF
cdr3_nt: TGTGCCAGCAGTTTAACGACTAGCGGGGGCACAGATACGCAGTATTTT

d_call: TRBD1
v_call: TRBV7-8
clone_size: -
j_call: TRBJ2-5
cdr3_aa: CASSFAGQGGETQYF
cdr3_nt: TGTGCCAGCAGCTTCGCAGGACAGGGGGGTGAGACCCAGTACTTC

d_call: -
v_call: TRBV2
clone_size: -
j_call: TRBJ1-4
cdr3_aa: CASSGRQGTAEKLFF
cdr3_nt: TGTGCCAGCAGTGGAAGGCAGGGAACCGCTGAAAAACTGTTTTTT

d_call: -
v_call: TRBV5-1
clone_size: -
j_call: TRBJ2-5
cdr3_aa: CASSRGKSETQYF
cdr3_nt: TGCGCCAGCAGCCGCGGTAAGTCAGAGACCCAGTACTTC

d_call: -
v_call: TRBV6-5
clone_size: -
j_call: TRBJ2-1
cdr3_aa: CASKATRNEQFF
cdr3_nt: TGTGCCAGCAAGGCGACTAGGAATGAGCAGTTCTTC

d_call: -
v_call: TRBV7-3
clone_size: -
j_call: TRBJ2-1
cdr3_aa: CASSFGAARDARGEQFF
cdr3_nt: TGTGCCAGCAGCTTTGGGGCCGCGAGGGATGCACGGGGGGAGCAGTTCTTC

d_call: -
v_call: TRBV6-5
clone_size: -
j_call: TRBJ1-6
cdr3_aa: CASSYATNSPLHF
cdr3_nt: TGTGCCAGCAGTTACGCGACAAATTCACCCCTCCACTTT

d_call: TRBD2
v_call: TRBV11-2
clone_size: -
j_call: TRBJ2-1
cdr3_aa: CASSSHGGGFNEQFF
cdr3_nt: TGTGCCAGCAGCTCTCATGGCGGGGGATTCAATGAGCAGTTCTTC

d_call: -
v_call: TRBV4-3
clone_size: -
j_call: TRBJ1-1
cdr3_aa: CASSQVQGTEAFF
cdr3_nt: TGCGCCAGCAGCCAGGTGCAGGGGACTGAAGCTTTCTTT

d_call: TRBD1
v_call: TRBV19
clone_size: -
j_call: TRBJ1-6
cdr3_aa: CASSSGTANSPLHF
cdr3_nt: TGTGCCAGTAGTAGCGGGACAGCAAATTCACCCCTCCACTTT

d_call: TRBD2
v_call: TRBV6-5
clone_size: -
j_call: TRBJ2-3
cdr3_aa: CASRRLAGADTQYF
cdr3_nt: TGTGCCAGCAGGCGACTAGCGGGGGCGGATACGCAGTATTTT

d_call: -
v_call: TRBV7-3
clone_size: -
j_call: TRBJ2-7
cdr3_aa: CASSLREHIYEQYF
cdr3_nt: TGTGCCAGCAGCTTACGGGAGCATATTTACGAGCAGTACTTC

d_call: -
v_call: TRBV5-8
clone_size: -
j_call: TRBJ2-2
cdr3_aa: CASSPLGQVDTGELFF
cdr3_nt: TGTGCCAGCAGCCCTCTGGGGCAGGTGGACACCGGGGAGCTGTTTTTT

d_call: TRBD1
v_call: TRBV30
clone_size: -
j_call: TRBJ1-4
cdr3_aa: CAWSFDRGREKLFF
cdr3_nt: TGTGCCTGGAGCTTTGACAGGGGAAGGGAAAAACTGTTTTTT

d_call: -
v_call: TRBV5-6
clone_size: -
j_call: TRBJ1-1
cdr3_aa: CASSSAGKAEAFF
cdr3_nt: TGTGCCAGCAGCTCGGCGGGGAAAGCTGAAGCTTTCTTT

d_call: TRBD2
v_call: TRBV5-1
clone_size: few
j_call: TRBJ2-5
cdr3_aa: CASSSLAGLQETQYF
cdr3_nt: TGCGCCAGCAGCTCACTAGCGGGACTACAAGAGACCCAGTACTTC

d_call: -
v_call: TRBV7-9
clone_size: -
j_call: TRBJ2-7
cdr3_aa: CASSLLEYEQYF
cdr3_nt: TGTGCCAGCAGCTTACTAGAATACGAGCAGTACTTC

d_call: TRBD1
v_call: TRBV5-5
clone_size: -
j_call: TRBJ1-2
cdr3_aa: CASAEQGGYGYTF
cdr3_nt: TGTGCCAGCGCCGAACAGGGGGGCTATGGCTACACCTTC

d_call: -
v_call: TRBV6-5
clone_size: -
j_call: TRBJ1-1
cdr3_aa: CASSNLHRSGTEAFF
cdr3_nt: TGTGCCAGCAGTAACCTTCACAGGTCTGGCACTGAAGCTTTCTTT

d_call: -
v_call: TRBV28
clone_size: -
j_call: TRBJ2-7
cdr3_aa: CASSLERDFAYEQYF
cdr3_nt: TGTGCCAGCAGTTTAGAGAGGGATTTTGCCTACGAGCAGTACTTC

d_call: TRBD1
v_call: TRBV7-3
clone_size: -
j_call: TRBJ2-3
cdr3_aa: CASSLTGQGTDTQYF
cdr3_nt: TGTGCCAGCAGCTTAACGGGACAGGGGACAGATACGCAGTATTTT

d_call: -
v_call: TRBV30
clone_size: -
j_call: TRBJ2-7
cdr3_aa: CAWTRGAEQYF
cdr3_nt: TGTGCCTGGACACGGGGGGCCGAGCAGTACTTC

d_call: TRBD2
v_call: TRBV28
clone_size: -
j_call: TRBJ2-1
cdr3_aa: CASLTTSGQGINEQFF
cdr3_nt: TGTGCCAGCTTAACGACTAGCGGGCAAGGAATCAATGAGCAGTTCTTC